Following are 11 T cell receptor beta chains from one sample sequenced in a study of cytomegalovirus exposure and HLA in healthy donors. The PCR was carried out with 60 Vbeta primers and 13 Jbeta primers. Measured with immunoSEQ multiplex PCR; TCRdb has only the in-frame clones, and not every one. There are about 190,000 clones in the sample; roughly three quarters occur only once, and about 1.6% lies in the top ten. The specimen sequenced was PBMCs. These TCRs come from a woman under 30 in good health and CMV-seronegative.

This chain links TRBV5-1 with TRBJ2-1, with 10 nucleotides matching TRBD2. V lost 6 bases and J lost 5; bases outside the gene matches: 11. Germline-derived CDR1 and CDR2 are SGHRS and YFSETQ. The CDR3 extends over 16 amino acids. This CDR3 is CASTTGRTSGNNEQFF. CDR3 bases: TGCGCCAGCACCACCGGCCGAACTAGCGGGAACAATGAGCAGTTCTTC.

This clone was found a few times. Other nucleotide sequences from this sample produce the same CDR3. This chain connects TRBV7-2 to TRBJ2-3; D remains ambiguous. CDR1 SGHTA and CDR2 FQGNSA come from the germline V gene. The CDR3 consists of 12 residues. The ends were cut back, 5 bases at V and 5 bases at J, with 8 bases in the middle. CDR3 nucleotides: TGTGCCAGCAGCCTAGTAATAGATACGCAGTATTTT. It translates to CASSLVIDTQYF.

The CDR3 DNA follows: TGTGCCAGCAGCTTAGCGGAATATCCAGGGGGCACTGAAGCTTTCTTT. Amino acid sequence: CASSLAEYPGGTEAFF. The J gene is TRBJ1-1, the V gene TRBV7-6; 7 nucleotides align to TRBD1. V trimming: 0 bases; J trimming: 4 bases; junction bases outside the gene matches: 8. CDR1 and CDR2 from the germline V gene are SGHVS and FNYEAQ. This CDR3 is 16 amino acids long.

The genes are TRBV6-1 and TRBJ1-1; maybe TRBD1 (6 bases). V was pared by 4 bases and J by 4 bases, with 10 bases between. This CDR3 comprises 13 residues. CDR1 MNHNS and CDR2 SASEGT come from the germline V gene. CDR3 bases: TGTGCCAGCAGTGTCGGACAGAGCACTGAAGCTTTCTTT. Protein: CASSVGQSTEAFF.

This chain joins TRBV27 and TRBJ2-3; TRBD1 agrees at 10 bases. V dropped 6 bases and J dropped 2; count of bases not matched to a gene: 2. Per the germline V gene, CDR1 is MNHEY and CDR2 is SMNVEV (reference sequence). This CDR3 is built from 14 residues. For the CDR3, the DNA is TGTGCCAGCAGGCGACAGGGGGCCACAGATACGCAGTATTTT. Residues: CASRRQGATDTQYF.

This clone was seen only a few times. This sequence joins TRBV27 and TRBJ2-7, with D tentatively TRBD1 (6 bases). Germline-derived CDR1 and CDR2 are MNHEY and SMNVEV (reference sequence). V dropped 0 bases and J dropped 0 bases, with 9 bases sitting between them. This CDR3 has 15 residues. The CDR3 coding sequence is TGTGCCAGCAGTTTATCTGGCAGGGGCTCCTACGAGCAGTACTTC. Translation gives CASSLSGRGSYEQYF.

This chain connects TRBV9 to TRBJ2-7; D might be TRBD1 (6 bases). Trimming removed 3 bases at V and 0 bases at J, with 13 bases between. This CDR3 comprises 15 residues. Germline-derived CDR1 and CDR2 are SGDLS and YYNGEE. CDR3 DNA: TGTGCCAGCAGCGGTACCAGGGGTGCCTCCTACGAGCAGTACTTC. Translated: CASSGTRGASYEQYF.

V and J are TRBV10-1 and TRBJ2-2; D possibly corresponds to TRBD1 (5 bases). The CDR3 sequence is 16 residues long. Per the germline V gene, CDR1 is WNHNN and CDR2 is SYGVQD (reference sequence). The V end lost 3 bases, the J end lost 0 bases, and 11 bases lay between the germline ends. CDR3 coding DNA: TGCGCCAGCAGTGAACAGACAGATTCGAACACCGGGGAGCTGTTTTTT. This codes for CASSEQTDSNTGELFF.

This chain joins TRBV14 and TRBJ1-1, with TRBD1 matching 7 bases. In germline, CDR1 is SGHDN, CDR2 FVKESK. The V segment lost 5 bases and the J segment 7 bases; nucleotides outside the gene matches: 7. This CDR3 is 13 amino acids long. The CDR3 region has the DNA TGTGCCAGCAGCACAGTAGGGGGCGGTGAAGCTTTCTTT. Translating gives CASSTVGGGEAFF.

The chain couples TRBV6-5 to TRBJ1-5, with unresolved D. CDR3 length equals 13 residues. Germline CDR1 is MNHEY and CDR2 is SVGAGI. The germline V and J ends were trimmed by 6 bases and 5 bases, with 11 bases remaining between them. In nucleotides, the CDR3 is TGTGCCAGCAGGCAAACGTCGGATCAGCCCCAGCATTTT. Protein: CASRQTSDQPQHF.

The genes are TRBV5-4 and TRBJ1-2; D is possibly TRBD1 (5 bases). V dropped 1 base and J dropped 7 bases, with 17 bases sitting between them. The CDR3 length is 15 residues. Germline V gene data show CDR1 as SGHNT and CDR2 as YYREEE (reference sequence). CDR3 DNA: TGTGCCAGCAGCTTGACCACAGGTGGATCACCTGGCTACACCTTC. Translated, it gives CASSLTTGGSPGYTF. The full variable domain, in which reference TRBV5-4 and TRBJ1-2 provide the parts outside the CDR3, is ETGVTQSPTHLIKTRGQQVTLRCSSQSGHNTVSWYQQALGQGPQFIFQYYREEENGRGNFPPRFSGLQFPNYSSELNVNALELDDSALYLCASSLTTGGSPGYTFGSGTRLTVV.